What follows describes a single T cell receptor (beta chain). What antigen it recognizes has not been identified. No much larger clonotype is one base removed from it; base qualities were not supplied. One collaborating source in Seattle enrolled patients while the patients were actively infected and followed the patients over time throughout the course of disease. Collaborating institutions collected whole blood in K2EDTA tubes following their own protocols. For TCRbeta analysis, collaborator samples were shipped as frozen whole blood, as isolated PBMCs, or as DNA extracted from either sample type. The data were taken from a study of blood T cell repertoires in COVID-19 (dated by TCRdb to 2020 to 2021). Concerning the study at large: Samples from collaborators originated in the United States, Italy and Spain and spanned both the acute and convalescent phases of COVID-19. The prospective study material was composed of cDNA or gDNA derived from T cells, B-cell-depleted T cells, or PBMCs. Subjects who had been exposed to COVID-19, were actively infected with it, or had recovered from it provided the deeply sampled blood TCRbeta repertoires that made up the dataset. The repertoires were released in a freely available public database intended as a resource for research on the immune response to SARS-CoV-2. The samples were drawn from two sources: the first 160 participants of the ongoing ImmuneRACE study, and fewer than 1,500 subjects contributed by 6 global collaborators. The sample metadata nearly always contained a de-identified subject ID, COVID-19 status, age in years and sex. Where available, HLA class I and class II types were taken from metadata supplied by the sample provider and were not determined by assay-based typing. The research as a whole found: The amount of clinical and demographic metadata varied by source and participant and was provided uncurated.

TCRbeta CDR3 regions were amplified from genomic DNA by means of the immunoSEQ Assay, a bias-controlled multiplex PCR. As for the original processing: The number of nucleated cells in each sample was estimated by amplification of reference gene primers within the assay. To quantify the absolute abundance of each unique TCRbeta CDR3 rearrangement, sequence reads were collapsed and filtered. For each sample, productive Simpson clonality was calculated as the square root of Simpson's diversity index across productive rearrangements. TCRdb carries this immuneACCESS record with in-frame sequences only. Its versions omit some clonotypes, under half of them owing to an unresolved V gene in the studies checked, with the rest unexplained. The DNA gave D and trimming, while V, J and clone size come from that table. This sample is represented by 350,000 or so clones; approximately 87% of them were singletons. The top ten clonotypes cover about 10% of the sample.

Sequenced input: peripheral blood. The sequence was collected from a woman in her 30s with COVID-19, enrolled during active disease.

The CDR3 reads CASSLGTSINEQFF. The sequence in DNA is TGTGCCAGCAGCTTAGGGACTAGCATCAATGAGCAGTTCTTC. Recombination connected TRBV11-2 to TRBJ2-1; 8 central bases correspond to TRBD2. CDR1 and CDR2 (SGHAT, FQNNGV) derive from the germline V gene. Taken from cysteine to phenylalanine, the CDR3 has 14 residues. Only the CDR3 DNA is retained, 42 bases long and in frame from the first base. V loses 1 base at its end and J loses 6 bases; junction bases beyond the gene matches: 2.